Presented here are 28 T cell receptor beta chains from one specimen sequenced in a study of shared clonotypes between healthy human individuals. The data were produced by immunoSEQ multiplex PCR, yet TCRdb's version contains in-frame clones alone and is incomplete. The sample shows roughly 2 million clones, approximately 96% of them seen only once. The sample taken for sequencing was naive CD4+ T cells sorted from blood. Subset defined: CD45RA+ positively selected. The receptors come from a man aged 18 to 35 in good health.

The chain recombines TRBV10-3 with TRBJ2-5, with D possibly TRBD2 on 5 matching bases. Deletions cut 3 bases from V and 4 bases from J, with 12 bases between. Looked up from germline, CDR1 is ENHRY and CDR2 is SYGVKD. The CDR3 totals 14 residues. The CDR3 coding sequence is TGTGCCATCAGTGACGGGGTTCCTCGAGAGACCCAGTACTTC. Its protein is CAISDGVPRETQYF.

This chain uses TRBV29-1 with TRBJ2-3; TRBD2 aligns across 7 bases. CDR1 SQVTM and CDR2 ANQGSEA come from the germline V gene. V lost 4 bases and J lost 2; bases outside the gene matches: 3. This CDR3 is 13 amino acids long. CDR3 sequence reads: CSVGTRITDTQYF. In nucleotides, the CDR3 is TGCAGCGTTGGGACTAGAATCACAGATACGCAGTATTTT.

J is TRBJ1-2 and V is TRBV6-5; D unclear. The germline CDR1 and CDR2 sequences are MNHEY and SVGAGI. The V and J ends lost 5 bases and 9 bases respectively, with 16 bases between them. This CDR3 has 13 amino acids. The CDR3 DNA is TGTGCCAGCAGTACGCATACAGAGTCGCGCTACACCTTC. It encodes CASSTHTESRYTF.

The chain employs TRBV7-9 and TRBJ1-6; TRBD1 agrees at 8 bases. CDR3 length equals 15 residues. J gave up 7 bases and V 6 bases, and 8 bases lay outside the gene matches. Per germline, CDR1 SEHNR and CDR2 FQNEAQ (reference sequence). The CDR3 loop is CASSKDRAGNSPLHF. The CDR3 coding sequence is TGTGCCAGCAGTAAGGACAGGGCTGGAAATTCACCCCTCCACTTT.

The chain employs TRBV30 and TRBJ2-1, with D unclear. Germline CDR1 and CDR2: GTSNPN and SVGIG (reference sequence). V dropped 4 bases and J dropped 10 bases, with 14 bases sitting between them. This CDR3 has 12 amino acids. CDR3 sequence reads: CAWMEVPWEQFF. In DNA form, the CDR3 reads TGTGCCTGGATGGAAGTCCCCTGGGAGCAGTTCTTC.

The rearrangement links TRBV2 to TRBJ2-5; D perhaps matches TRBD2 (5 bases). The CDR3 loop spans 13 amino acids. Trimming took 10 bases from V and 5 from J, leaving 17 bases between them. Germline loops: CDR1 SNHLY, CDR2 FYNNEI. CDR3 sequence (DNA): TGTGCCAAAAAAGGGTGGGGAGAGGAGACCCAGTACTTC. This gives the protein CAKKGWGEETQYF.

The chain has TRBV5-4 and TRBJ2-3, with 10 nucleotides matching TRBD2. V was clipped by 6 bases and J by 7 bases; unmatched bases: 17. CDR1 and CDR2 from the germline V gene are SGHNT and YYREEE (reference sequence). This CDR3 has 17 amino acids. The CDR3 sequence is CASTPSLDSGRSNTQYF. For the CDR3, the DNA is TGTGCCAGCACTCCTTCTTTGGATAGCGGGAGGTCAAATACGCAGTATTTT. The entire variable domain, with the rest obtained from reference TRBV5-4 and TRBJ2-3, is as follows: ETGVTQSPTHLIKTRGQQVTLRCSSQSGHNTVSWYQQALGQGPQFIFQYYREEENGRGNFPPRFSGLQFPNYSSELNVNALELDDSALYLCASTPSLDSGRSNTQYFGPGTRLTVL.

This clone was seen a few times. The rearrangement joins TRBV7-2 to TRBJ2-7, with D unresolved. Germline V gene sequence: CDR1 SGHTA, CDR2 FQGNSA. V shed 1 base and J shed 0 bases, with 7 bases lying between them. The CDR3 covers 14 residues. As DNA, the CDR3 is TGTGCCAGCAGCTTAGACTCCCCCTCCTACGAGCAGTACTTC. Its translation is CASSLDSPSYEQYF.

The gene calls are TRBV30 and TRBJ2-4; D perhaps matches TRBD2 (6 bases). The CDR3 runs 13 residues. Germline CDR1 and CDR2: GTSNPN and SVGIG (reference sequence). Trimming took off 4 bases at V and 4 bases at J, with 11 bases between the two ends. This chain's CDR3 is CAWTPGTKNIQYF. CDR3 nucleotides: TGTGCCTGGACTCCCGGGACTAAAAACATTCAGTACTTC.

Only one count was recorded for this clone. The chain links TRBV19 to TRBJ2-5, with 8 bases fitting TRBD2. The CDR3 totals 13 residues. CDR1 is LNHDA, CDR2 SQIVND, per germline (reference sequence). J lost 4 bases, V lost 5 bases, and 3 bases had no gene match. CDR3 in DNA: TGTGCCAGTAGTTTGACTAGCGCAGAGACCCAGTACTTC. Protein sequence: CASSLTSAETQYF. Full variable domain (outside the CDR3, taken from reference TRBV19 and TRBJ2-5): DGGITQSPKYLFRKEGQNVTLSCEQNLNHDAMYWYRQDPGQGLRLIYYSQIVNDFQKGDIAEGYSVSREKKESFPLTVTSAQKNPTAFYLCASSLTSAETQYFGPGTRLLVL.

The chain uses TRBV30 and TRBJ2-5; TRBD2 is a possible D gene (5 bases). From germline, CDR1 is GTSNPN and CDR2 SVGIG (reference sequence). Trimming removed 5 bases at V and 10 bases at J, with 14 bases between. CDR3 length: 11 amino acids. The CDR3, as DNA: TGTGCCTGGGGTAGGTTGGGAGACCAGTACTTC. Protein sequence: CAWGRLGDQYF.

CDR3 coding DNA: TGTGCCAGCAGCAAAAGCGGGAGTATCAACGGGGAGCTGTTTTTT. It specifies CASSKSGSINGELFF. The chain carries TRBV7-9 and TRBJ2-2, with TRBD2 matching over 8 bases. V was clipped by 5 bases and J by 7 bases; unmatched bases: 9. The CDR3 loop spans 15 amino acids. CDR1 is SEHNR, CDR2 FQNEAQ, per germline (reference sequence). Full variable domain (remainder filled in from reference TRBV7-9 and TRBJ2-2): DTGVSQNPRHKITKRGQNVTFRCDPISEHNRLYWYRQTLGQGPEFLTYFQNEAQLEKSRLLSDRFSAERPKGSFSTLEIQRTEQGDSAMYLCASSKSGSINGELFFGEGSRLTVL.

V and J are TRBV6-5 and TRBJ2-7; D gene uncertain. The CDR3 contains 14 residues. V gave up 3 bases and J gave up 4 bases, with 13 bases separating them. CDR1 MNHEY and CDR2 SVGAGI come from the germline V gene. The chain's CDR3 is CASSYKWAEYEQYF. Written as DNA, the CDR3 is TGTGCCAGCAGTTATAAATGGGCAGAATACGAGCAGTACTTC.

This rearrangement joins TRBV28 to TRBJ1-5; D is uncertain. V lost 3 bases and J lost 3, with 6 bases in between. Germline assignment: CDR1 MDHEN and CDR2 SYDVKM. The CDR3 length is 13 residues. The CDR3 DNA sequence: TGTGCCAGCAGTTTTGAAGTCAATCAGCCCCAGCATTTT. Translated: CASSFEVNQPQHF.

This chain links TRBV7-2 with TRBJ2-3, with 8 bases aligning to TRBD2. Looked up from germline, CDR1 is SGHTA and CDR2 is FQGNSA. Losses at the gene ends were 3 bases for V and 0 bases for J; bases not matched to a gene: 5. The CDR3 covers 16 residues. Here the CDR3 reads CASSFTSGASTDTQYF. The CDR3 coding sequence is TGTGCCAGCAGCTTTACTAGCGGAGCTAGCACAGATACGCAGTATTTT.

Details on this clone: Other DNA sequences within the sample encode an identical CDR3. In DNA, the CDR3 is TGCGCCAGCAGCTCTGGGACAGGCGATAGCAATCAGCCCCAGCATTTT. It translates to CASSSGTGDSNQPQHF. This chain uses TRBV5-1 with TRBJ1-5; 8 positions match TRBD1. The germline V gene has CDR1 SGHRS and CDR2 YFSETQ. There are 16 residues in the CDR3. V trimming: 3 bases; J trimming: 0 bases; junction bases outside the gene matches: 5.

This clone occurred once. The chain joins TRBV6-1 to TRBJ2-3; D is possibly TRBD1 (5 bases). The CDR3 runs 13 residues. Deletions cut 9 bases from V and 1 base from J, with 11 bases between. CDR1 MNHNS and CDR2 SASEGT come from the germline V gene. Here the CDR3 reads CASRATGTDTQYF. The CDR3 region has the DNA TGTGCCAGTAGGGCGACAGGCACAGATACGCAGTATTTT.

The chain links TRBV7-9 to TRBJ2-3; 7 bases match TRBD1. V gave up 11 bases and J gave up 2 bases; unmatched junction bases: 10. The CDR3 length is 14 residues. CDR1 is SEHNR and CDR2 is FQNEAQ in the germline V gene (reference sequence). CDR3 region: CACGRDRDTDTQYF. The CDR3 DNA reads TGTGCCTGTGGACGGGACAGAGACACAGATACGCAGTATTTT.

DNA of the CDR3: TGCGCCAGCAGCCAAGAGACGGGGGCTAGCGGGTCCAGCACAGATACGCAGTATTTT. It is translated as CASSQETGASGSSTDTQYF. J is TRBJ2-3 and V is TRBV4-3; 8 bases are shared with TRBD2. With 0 bases clipped from V and 0 bases from J, the junction kept 11 bases outside the gene matches. Looked up from germline, CDR1 is LGHNA and CDR2 is YSLEER. This CDR3 is built from 19 residues.

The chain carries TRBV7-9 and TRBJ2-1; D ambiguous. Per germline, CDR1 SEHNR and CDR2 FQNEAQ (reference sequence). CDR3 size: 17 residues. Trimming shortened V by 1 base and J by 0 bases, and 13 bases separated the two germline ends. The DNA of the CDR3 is TGTGCCAGCAGCTTAGGTGCTGGGTTGAGCTCCTACAATGAGCAGTTCTTC. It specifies CASSLGAGLSSYNEQFF.

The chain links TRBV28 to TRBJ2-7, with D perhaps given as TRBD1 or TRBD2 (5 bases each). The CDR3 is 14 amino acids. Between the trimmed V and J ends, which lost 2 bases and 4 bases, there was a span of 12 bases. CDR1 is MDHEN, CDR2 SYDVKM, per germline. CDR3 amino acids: CASSLGTEPYEQYF. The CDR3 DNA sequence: TGTGCCAGCAGTTTAGGGACCGAACCGTACGAGCAGTACTTC.

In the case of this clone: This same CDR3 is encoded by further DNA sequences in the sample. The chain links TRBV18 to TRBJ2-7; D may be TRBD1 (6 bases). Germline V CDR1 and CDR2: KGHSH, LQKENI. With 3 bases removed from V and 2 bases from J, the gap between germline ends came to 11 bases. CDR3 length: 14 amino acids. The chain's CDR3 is CASSPRDTTYEQYF. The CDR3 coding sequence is TGTGCCAGCTCACCGAGGGACACCACCTACGAGCAGTACTTC.

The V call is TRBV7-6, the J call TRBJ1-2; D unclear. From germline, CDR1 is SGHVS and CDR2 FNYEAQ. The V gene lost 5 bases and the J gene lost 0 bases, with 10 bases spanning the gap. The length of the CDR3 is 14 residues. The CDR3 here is CASSPSVSNYGYTF. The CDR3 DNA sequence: TGTGCCAGCAGCCCGTCAGTTTCTAACTATGGCTACACCTTC.

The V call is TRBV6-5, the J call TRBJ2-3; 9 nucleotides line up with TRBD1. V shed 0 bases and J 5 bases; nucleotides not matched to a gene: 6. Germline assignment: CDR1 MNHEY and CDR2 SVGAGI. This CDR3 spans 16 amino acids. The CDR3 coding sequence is TGTGCCAGCAGTTACTCCGGGACAGGGTCTGGAGATACGCAGTATTTT. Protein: CASSYSGTGSGDTQYF.

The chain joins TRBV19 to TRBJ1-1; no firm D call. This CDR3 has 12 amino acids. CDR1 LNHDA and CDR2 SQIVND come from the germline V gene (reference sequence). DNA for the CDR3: TGTGCGGCGGCCCAACGGGACACTGAAGCTTTCTTT. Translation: CAAAQRDTEAFF.

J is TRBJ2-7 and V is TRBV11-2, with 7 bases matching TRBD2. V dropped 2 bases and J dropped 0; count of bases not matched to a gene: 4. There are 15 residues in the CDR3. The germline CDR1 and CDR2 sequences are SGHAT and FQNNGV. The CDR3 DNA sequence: TGTGCCAGCAGCTTATTGAGCGGGAACTCCTACGAGCAGTACTTC. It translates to CASSLLSGNSYEQYF.

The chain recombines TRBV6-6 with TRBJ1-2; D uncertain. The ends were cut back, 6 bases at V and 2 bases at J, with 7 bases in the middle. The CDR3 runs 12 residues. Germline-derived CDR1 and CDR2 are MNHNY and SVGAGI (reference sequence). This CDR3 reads CASRGSNYGYTF. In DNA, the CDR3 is TGTGCCAGCAGGGGTTCCAACTATGGCTACACCTTC.

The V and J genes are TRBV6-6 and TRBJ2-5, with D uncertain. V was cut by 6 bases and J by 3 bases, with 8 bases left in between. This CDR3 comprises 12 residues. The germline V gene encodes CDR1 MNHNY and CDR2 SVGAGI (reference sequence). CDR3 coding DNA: TGTGCCAGCAGCCCTTACGAAGAGACCCAGTACTTC. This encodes CASSPYEETQYF.